These T cell receptor beta chains were read from a single sample in a study of shared clonotypes between healthy human individuals. TCRdb's table, derived via immunoSEQ multiplex PCR, lists solely in-frame clones and lacks some. The table has over 2 million clones, over 85% seen once. The sample consisted of naive CD4+ T cells sorted from blood. The receptors derive from a man between 18 and 29 years old in good health. Both conserved end residues are part of each CDR3. D genes are given only for firm matches. Size is omitted from some rows. Given values are once, few, many or a class for expanded clones.

-	-	TRBJ2-4	TRBV5-4	TGTGCCAGCAGCTTGTCGTCAGCCAAAAACATTCAGTACTTC	CASSLSSAKNIQYF
-	-	TRBJ2-2	TRBV19	TGTGCCAGTAAAGTCCTTGAGAAGTTGGACTCCGGGGAGCTGTTTTTT	CASKVLEKLDSGELFF
-	-	TRBJ2-7	TRBV7-8	TGTGCCAGCAGCTTAGGCGGCAGGCAGGTCGGGGAGCAGTACTTC	CASSLGGRQVGEQYF
-	TRBD1	TRBJ2-7	TRBV7-8	TGTGCCAGCAGCCGTTCCCCCGACAGGGTCCACGAGCAGTACTTC	CASSRSPDRVHEQYF
-	-	TRBJ2-7	TRBV7-6	TGTGCCAGCAGCGAAGAGGAGGGATCGTCCTACGAGCAGTACTTC	CASSEEEGSSYEQYF
-	-	TRBJ2-4	TRBV27	TGTGCCAGCAGTTCCCAGGGGTTAGGCAAAAACATTCAGTACTTC	CASSSQGLGKNIQYF
-	-	TRBJ2-3	TRBV18	TGTGCCAGCTCACCTCGAGGGGACGGACACACAGATACGCAGTATTTT	CASSPRGDGHTDTQYF
-	TRBD1	TRBJ2-5	TRBV7-2	TGTGCCAGCAGCAGCCGACAGGGAGAGACCCAGTACTTC	CASSSRQGETQYF
-	-	TRBJ2-7	TRBV27	TGTGCCAGTGAACAGCCCTACGAGCAGTACTTC	CASEQPYEQYF
-	-	TRBJ1-5	TRBV4-1	TGCGCCAGCAGCCCTGAGGACAAGGGGAATCAGCCCCAGCATTTT	CASSPEDKGNQPQHF
-	-	TRBJ2-6	TRBV5-1	TGCGCCAGCTTCACGTCGGGGTCATTAGGGGCCAACGTCCTGACTTTC	CASFTSGSLGANVLTF
-	TRBD2	TRBJ2-7	TRBV5-1	TGCGCCAGCAGCTGGGCTAGCGGGAGGTCCCACGAGCAGTACTTC	CASSWASGRSHEQYF
-	-	TRBJ2-7	TRBV27	TGTGCCAGCAGAAGGGCGGAGAGCTCCTACGAGCAGTACTTC	CASRRAESSYEQYF
-	-	TRBJ1-2	TRBV28	TGTGCCAGCAGTTTGAGATTCTATGGCTACACCTTC	CASSLRFYGYTF
few	-	TRBJ2-3	TRBV5-1	TGCGCCAGCAGCTTGGAGGGTTTGGGAGATACGCAGTATTTT	CASSLEGLGDTQYF
few	-	TRBJ2-6	TRBV18	TGTGCCAGCTCACCACGAGGCTCTGGGGCCAACGTCCTGACTTTC	CASSPRGSGANVLTF
-	TRBD1	TRBJ2-7	TRBV5-1	TGCGCCAGCAGCTCGACAGGGGGTTCCTACGAGCAGTACTTC	CASSSTGGSYEQYF